Below are 21 T cell receptor beta chains sequenced from a single sample in a study of T cells in tumors after PD-1 blockade. Libraries were prepared by immunoSEQ multiplex PCR; TCRdb keeps only in-frame clonotypes and omits some of them. The data hold around 60,000 clones, with roughly 77% observed a single time. This sample comprised PBMCs, obtained before anti-PD-1 treatment. These receptors originate from a human donor with basal cell carcinoma.

The chain joins TRBV3-1 (or the pseudogene TRBV3-2) to TRBJ2-7, with a possible D match to TRBD2 (5 bases). V lost 4 bases and J lost 1, with 17 bases in between. Per germline, CDR1 LGHDT and CDR2 YNNKEL (reference sequence). The length of the CDR3 is 16 residues. The CDR3: CASSPRTPGSSYEQYF. As DNA, the CDR3 is TGTGCCAGCAGCCCGAGGACCCCGGGATCATCCTACGAGCAGTACTTC.

V is TRBV5-1 and J is TRBJ2-5; TRBD1 aligns across 10 bases. J lost 4 bases, V lost 6 bases, and 12 bases had no gene match. This CDR3 has 16 amino acids. CDR1 and CDR2 (germline): SGHRS, YFSETQ. The CDR3 sequence is CASNNGQGGFSETQYF. For the CDR3, the DNA is TGCGCCAGCAATAATGGACAGGGGGGTTTCTCAGAGACCCAGTACTTC.

This clone was observed a single time. The chain uses TRBV5-6 and TRBJ1-1; D is possibly TRBD1 (6 bases). Germline V lookup: CDR1 SGHDT, CDR2 YYEEEE. V was shortened by 10 bases and J by 1 base, with 23 bases between the two germline ends. This CDR3 contains 16 residues. Here the CDR3 DNA reads TGTGCCCGCCGCTTGTTTGGGGCGGGGGCGAACACTGAAGCTTTCTTT. Translation gives CARRLFGAGANTEAFF.

There are a few counts of this clone. The CDR3 region is CASFRLAGGQDTQYF. The CDR3 DNA reads TGTGCCAGCTTTCGACTAGCGGGCGGGCAAGATACGCAGTATTTT. This chain joins TRBV2 and TRBJ2-3; 10 bases fit TRBD2. The CDR3 runs to 15 residues. J lost 5 bases, V lost 8 bases, and 10 bases had no gene match. The germline V gene has CDR1 SNHLY and CDR2 FYNNEI.

The chain couples TRBV19 to TRBJ2-1, with a weak D call TRBD1 (7 bases). The germline V and J ends were trimmed by 9 bases and 4 bases, with 10 bases remaining between them. CDR1 LNHDA and CDR2 SQIVND come from the germline V gene (reference sequence). This CDR3 has 12 residues. The CDR3 region has the DNA TGTGCCAGCGGGGGACAGTACAATGAGCAGTTCTTC. It codes for CASGGQYNEQFF.

The V and J genes are TRBV3-1 (or the pseudogene TRBV3-2) and TRBJ1-1; no clear D. The germline V gene has CDR1 LGHDT and CDR2 YNNKEL (reference sequence). The CDR3 loop spans 14 amino acids. V lost 0 bases, J lost 0 bases, and 5 bases lay in between. DNA of the CDR3: TGTGCCAGCAGCCAAGAGGATATGAACACTGAAGCTTTCTTT. Its protein is CASSQEDMNTEAFF.

The chain uses TRBV25-1 and TRBJ1-2; D unresolved. Germline CDR1 and CDR2: MGHDK and SYGVNS. There are 14 residues in the CDR3. V lost 10 bases and J lost 8, with 23 bases in between. The CDR3: CATTRGEGLVGYTF. As DNA, the CDR3 is TGTGCCACCACTCGAGGTGAGGGTTTGGTAGGCTACACCTTC.

The rearrangement joins TRBV27 to TRBJ2-6; the D gene is possibly TRBD2 (5 bases). CDR3 length: 16 amino acids. Trimming pared 3 bases from V and 4 bases from J, leaving 13 bases between. Per the germline V gene, CDR1 is MNHEY and CDR2 is SMNVEV (reference sequence). CDR3 coding DNA: TGTGCCAGCAGTTTTGGGGTCTCGGGAGGGGCCAACGTCCTGACTTTC. This gives the protein CASSFGVSGGANVLTF.

The V call is TRBV2, the J call TRBJ2-7; D not certain. V lost 1 base and J 4 bases, leaving 11 bases between the germline ends. CDR1 and CDR2 (germline): SNHLY, FYNNEI. The CDR3 has 14 residues. The CDR3 DNA follows: TGTGCCAGCAGTGAAGGCCGTTTGGATTACGAGCAGTACTTC. Its translation: CASSEGRLDYEQYF.

The chain uses TRBV11-3 and TRBJ2-3; 7 positions agree with TRBD2. CDR1 is SGHNT and CDR2 is YENEEA in the germline V gene. V was clipped by 5 bases and J by 9 bases; unmatched bases: 5. The CDR3 sequence is 12 residues long. The CDR3 here is CASSLERGTQYF. The DNA for the CDR3 is TGTGCCAGCAGCCTGGAGCGGGGCACGCAGTATTTT.

The chain uses TRBV7-6 and TRBJ1-1; no clear D. The CDR3 runs 14 residues. In germline, CDR1 is SGHVS, CDR2 FNYEAQ. V was trimmed by 5 bases and J by 6 bases, leaving 16 bases between them. The CDR3 DNA reads TGTGCCAGCAGCGATGGACCACTTAGGGCTGAAGCTTTCTTT. Translated: CASSDGPLRAEAFF.

This chain links TRBV29-1 with TRBJ1-2, with a possible D match to TRBD1 (5 bases). CDR3 size: 11 residues. The germline gives CDR1 SQVTM, CDR2 ANQGSEA. Trimming stripped 4 bases from V and 8 bases from J, with 11 bases between. CDR3 bases: TGCAGCGTTGTATCTGGGGACGGCTACACCTTC. Its protein is CSVVSGDGYTF. Drawing the rest from reference TRBV29-1 and TRBJ1-2, the complete variable domain is SAVISQKPSRDICQRGTSLTIQCQVDSQVTMMFWYRQQPGQSLTLIATANQGSEATYESGFVIDKFPISRPNLTFSTLTVSNMSPEDSSIYLCSVVSGDGYTFGSGTRLTVV.

The table lists this clone with a count of one. The gene calls are TRBV5-4 and TRBJ1-1; D not certain. The CDR3 is 16 residues long. V gave up 0 bases and J gave up 0 bases, with 12 bases separating them. Per germline, CDR1 SGHNT and CDR2 YYREEE (reference sequence). The DNA of the CDR3 is TGTGCCAGCAGCTTGGCTGGCGGGCGTATGAACACTGAAGCTTTCTTT. Its protein is CASSLAGGRMNTEAFF.

V usage is TRBV9 and J usage is TRBJ1-3; unclear D gene. This CDR3 contains 14 residues. Germline CDR1 SGDLS, CDR2 YYNGEE. V shed 1 base and J shed 1 base, with 6 bases lying between them. CDR3 region: CASSVYGSGNTIYF. The CDR3 DNA is TGTGCCAGCAGCGTATATGGGTCTGGAAACACCATATATTTT.

CDR3 sequence reads: CATSDLGSGRYEQYF. The CDR3 region has the DNA TGTGCCACCAGTGATTTGGGATCAGGGAGATACGAGCAGTACTTC. The chain combines TRBV24-1 with TRBJ2-7, with D perhaps matching TRBD1 or TRBD2 (5 bases each). CDR1 and CDR2 from the germline V gene are KGHDR and SFDVKD. The CDR3 totals 15 residues. The V end lost 0 bases, the J end lost 4 bases, and 12 bases lay between the germline ends.

This chain links TRBV5-1 with TRBJ2-3; 11 nucleotides match TRBD2. The CDR3 loop spans 15 amino acids. Germline V gene data show CDR1 as SGHRS and CDR2 as YFSETQ. The V gene end was trimmed by 4 bases and the J gene end by 5 bases; junction bases not matched to a gene: 6. The CDR3 region has the DNA TGCGCCAGCAGCCTTAGCGGGGGGGCCGGAGATACGCAGTATTTT. This gives the protein CASSLSGGAGDTQYF.

This clone has more than one count but fewer than ten. The chain couples TRBV7-9 to TRBJ1-4, with 7 nucleotides matching TRBD1. The CDR3 extends over 14 amino acids. Germline values: CDR1 SEHNR, CDR2 FQNEAQ (reference sequence). After removal of 5 bases from V and 3 bases from J, the junction contained 3 bases not matched to a gene. In DNA, the CDR3 is TGTGCCAGCAGCAGGGACAGACCTAATGAAAAACTGTTTTTT. Protein: CASSRDRPNEKLFF.

The chain couples TRBV7-8 to TRBJ2-3; 7 bases are a match to TRBD2. V dropped 5 bases and J dropped 4; count of bases not matched to a gene: 12. Germline-derived CDR1 and CDR2 are SGHVS and FQNEAQ. CDR3 size: 16 residues. In DNA, the CDR3 is TGTGCCAGCAGCCAGAGGCGGGGGAGGGTATCAGATACGCAGTATTTT. This gives the protein CASSQRRGRVSDTQYF.

This chain joins TRBV5-1 and TRBJ2-5, with D uncertain. The germline V gene encodes CDR1 SGHRS and CDR2 YFSETQ. There are 12 residues in the CDR3. V lost 1 base and J 4 bases, leaving 5 bases between the germline ends. CDR3 nucleotide sequence: TGCGCCAGCAGCTTGAATACAGAGACCCAGTACTTC. Protein product: CASSLNTETQYF.

The rearrangement uses TRBV5-4 and TRBJ2-7; no reliable D call. Looked up from germline, CDR1 is SGHNT and CDR2 is YYREEE (reference sequence). CDR3 length equals 14 residues. The germline V and J ends were trimmed by 5 bases and 2 bases, with 14 bases remaining between them. The CDR3 DNA is TGTGCCAGCAGTACTCCCGGGCCAACCTACGAGCAGTACTTC. It translates to CASSTPGPTYEQYF. The variable domain in full, completed from reference TRBV5-4 and TRBJ2-7, reads ETGVTQSPTHLIKTRGQQVTLRCSSQSGHNTVSWYQQALGQGPQFIFQYYREEENGRGNFPPRFSGLQFPNYSSELNVNALELDDSALYLCASSTPGPTYEQYFGPGTRLTVT.

The J gene is TRBJ1-5, the V gene TRBV2; TRBD1 aligns across 9 bases. The trim removed 8 bases at V and 5 bases at J, leaving 4 bases unmatched. This CDR3 has 13 amino acids. Germline CDR1 reads SNHLY; CDR2 reads FYNNEI. The CDR3 reads CASLRTGDQPQHF. The CDR3 DNA reads as TGTGCCAGCCTTAGGACAGGGGATCAGCCCCAGCATTTT.